This T cell receptor (beta chain) was documented in a study of T cells in Graves' hyperthyroidism and ophthalmopathy. Diagnosis of hyperthyroidism was new in patients aged 18 to 65, and its duration was under 2 months. Clinical symptoms, serum thyroxine, TRAb, thyroid ultrasound and orbital computed tomography informed diagnoses. This blood was taken when hyperthyroidism was first diagnosed, before any ophthalmopathy symptoms existed. Germline V gene data show CDR1 as MNHEY and CDR2 as SVGAGI. V was clipped by 2 bases and J by 7 bases, with 15 bases between them. This CDR3 region has 16 residues. There were TCR beta CDR3 regions amplified from RNA transcripts. Initially, a first-round RT-PCR of the TCR CDR3 employed the HTBI primer set. TCRdb fed the multiplex PCR reads into MiXCR, producing one record per CDR3 protein. Of more than 550,000 distinct CDR3 sequences listed, 18% are singletons. The table lists this clonotype with a few counts.

Sample: blood. The clonotype originates from a woman aged 45-60 years with Graves' hyperthyroidism that later progressed to Graves' ophthalmopathy. The chain links TRBV6-5 to TRBJ1-6, with D possibly being TRBD1 (6 bases). The CDR3 reads CASSYQGMITNSPLHF. The DNA of the CDR3 is TGTGCCAGCAGTTACCAGGGGATGATTACAAATTCACCCCTCCACTTT.